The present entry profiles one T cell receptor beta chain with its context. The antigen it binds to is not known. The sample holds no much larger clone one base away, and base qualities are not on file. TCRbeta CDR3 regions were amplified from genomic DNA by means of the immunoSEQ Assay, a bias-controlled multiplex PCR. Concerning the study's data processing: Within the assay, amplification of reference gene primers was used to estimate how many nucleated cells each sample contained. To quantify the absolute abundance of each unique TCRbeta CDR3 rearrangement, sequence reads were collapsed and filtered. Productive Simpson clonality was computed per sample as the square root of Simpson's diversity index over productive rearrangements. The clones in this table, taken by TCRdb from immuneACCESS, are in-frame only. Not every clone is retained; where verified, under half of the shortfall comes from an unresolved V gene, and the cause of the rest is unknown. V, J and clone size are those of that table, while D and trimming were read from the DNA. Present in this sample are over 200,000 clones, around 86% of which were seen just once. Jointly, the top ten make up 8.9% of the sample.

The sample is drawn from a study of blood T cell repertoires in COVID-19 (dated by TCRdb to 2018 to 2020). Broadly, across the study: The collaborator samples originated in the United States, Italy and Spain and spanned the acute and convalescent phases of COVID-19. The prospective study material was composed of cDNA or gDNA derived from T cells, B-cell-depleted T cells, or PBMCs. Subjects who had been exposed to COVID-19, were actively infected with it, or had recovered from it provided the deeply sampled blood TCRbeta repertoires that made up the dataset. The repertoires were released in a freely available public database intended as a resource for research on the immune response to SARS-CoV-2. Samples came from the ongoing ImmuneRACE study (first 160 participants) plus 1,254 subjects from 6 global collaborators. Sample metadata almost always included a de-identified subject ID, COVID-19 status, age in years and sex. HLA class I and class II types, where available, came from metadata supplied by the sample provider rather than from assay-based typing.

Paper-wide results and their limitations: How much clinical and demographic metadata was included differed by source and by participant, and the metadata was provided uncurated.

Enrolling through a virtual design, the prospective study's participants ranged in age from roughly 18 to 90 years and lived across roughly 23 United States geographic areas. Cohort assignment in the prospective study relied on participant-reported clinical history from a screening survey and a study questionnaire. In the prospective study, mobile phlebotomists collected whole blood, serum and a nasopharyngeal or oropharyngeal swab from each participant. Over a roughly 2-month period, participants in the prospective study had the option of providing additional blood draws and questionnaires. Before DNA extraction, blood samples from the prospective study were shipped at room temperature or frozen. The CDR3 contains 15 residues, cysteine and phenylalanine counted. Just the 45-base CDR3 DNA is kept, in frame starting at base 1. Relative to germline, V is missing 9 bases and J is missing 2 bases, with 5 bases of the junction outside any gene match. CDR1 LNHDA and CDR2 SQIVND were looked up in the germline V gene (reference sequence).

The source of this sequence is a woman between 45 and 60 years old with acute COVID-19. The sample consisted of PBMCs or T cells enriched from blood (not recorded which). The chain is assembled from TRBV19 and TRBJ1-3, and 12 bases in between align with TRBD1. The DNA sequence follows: TGTGCCAGCTGGGACAGGGGGCGAACTGGAAACACCATATATTTT. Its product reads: CASWDRGRTGNTIYF.